The 32 T cell receptor beta chains below all came from one sample that was sequenced in a study of T cells in Graves' hyperthyroidism and ophthalmopathy. Amplified regions were TCR beta CDR3 sequences from RNA transcripts. When the TCR CDR3 underwent first-round RT-PCR, the HTBI primer set was used. TCRdb redid the calling of the multiplex PCR reads with MiXCR, one entry per CDR3 protein. The sample consists of 650,000 to 700,000 distinct CDR3 sequences, roughly a sixth of them appearing once. The sequenced material came from blood. The receptors stem from a man in his fifties or sixties with Graves' hyperthyroidism.

The V and J genes are TRBV19 and TRBJ1-1; D is undetermined. The CDR3 contains 15 residues. Germline V gene lookup returns CDR1 LNHDA and CDR2 SQIVND (reference sequence). Trimming removed 3 bases from V and 1 base from J, with 12 bases in between. The CDR3 nucleotides read TGTGCCAGTAGTATGGCTTTTCTTGGGAACACTGAAGCTTTCTTT. Its protein is CASSMAFLGNTEAFF.

This clonotype has a count of ten or more. The chain is built from TRBV27 and TRBJ2-6, with D uncertain. V dropped 6 bases and J dropped 4 bases, with 10 bases sitting between them. The CDR3 totals 14 residues. Germline-derived CDR1 and CDR2 are MNHEY and SMNVEV (reference sequence). The CDR3 loop reads CASSPLRGANVLTF. CDR3 in DNA: TGTGCCAGCAGCCCGCTGAGAGGGGCCAACGTCCTGACTTTC.

The J gene is TRBJ2-7, the V gene TRBV24-1; TRBD1 matches at 9 bases. Germline V gives CDR1 KGHDR, CDR2 SFDVKD. V lost 4 bases to trimming and J lost 3 bases; unmatched junction nucleotides: 9. The CDR3 runs to 16 residues. CDR3 loop: CATSDIGTGGSYEQYF. CDR3 sequence (DNA): TGTGCCACCAGTGACATCGGCACAGGGGGCAGCTACGAGCAGTACTTC.

As to this clonotype: A read error is possible here, since a much larger clone lies one base away. The chain couples TRBV7-9 to TRBJ2-7; D uncertain. Trimming took 1 base from V and 6 from J, leaving 13 bases between them. The CDR3 extends over 14 amino acids. Germline CDR1 reads SEHNR; CDR2 reads FQNEAQ (reference sequence). The CDR3 region is CASSLGSKYCEQYF. The CDR3 DNA reads TGTGCCAGCAGCTTAGGGTCCAAATATTGCGAGCAGTACTTC.

This clonotype was counted many times. This chain joins TRBV12-3 or TRBV12-4 and TRBJ1-2; TRBD1 matches at 7 bases. With 5 bases clipped from V and 5 bases from J, the junction kept 5 bases outside the gene matches. CDR3 size: 13 residues. DNA of the CDR3: TGTGCCAGCAGTGACAGGGAAGAATATGGCTACACCTTC. This codes for CASSDREEYGYTF.

The sample holds many counts of this clonotype. V gene TRBV24-1 combines with J gene TRBJ2-5; D gene uncertain. In germline, CDR1 is KGHDR, CDR2 SFDVKD. The CDR3 is made up of 15 amino acids. The V end lost 4 bases, the J end lost 4 bases, and 15 bases lay between the germline ends. DNA of the CDR3: TGTGCCACCAGTGACGGACGGGCGATCGGAGAGACCCAGTACTTC. Translation: CATSDGRAIGETQYF.

This sequence joins TRBV7-9 and TRBJ2-6; possible D gene TRBD2, 5 bases. The germline V gene has CDR1 SEHNR and CDR2 FQNEAQ (reference sequence). CDR3 size: 18 residues. V was cut by 1 base and J by 0 bases, with 13 bases left in between. The CDR3 DNA follows: TGTGCCAGCAGCTTAGTACGGGGTGTCAGCTCTGGGGCCAACGTCCTGACTTTC. Translated: CASSLVRGVSSGANVLTF.

This clonotype was observed at least ten times. This chain joins TRBV11-1 and TRBJ2-5; 10 bases fit TRBD1. V lost 5 bases and J lost 0; bases outside the gene matches: 3. Germline loops: CDR1 SGHAT, CDR2 FQDESV (reference sequence). The CDR3 consists of 15 residues. Written as DNA, the CDR3 is TGTGCCAGCAGCCCGGACAGGGGGTACCAAGAGACCCAGTACTTC. This translates into CASSPDRGYQETQYF.

This clonotype was detected many times. This sequence joins TRBV7-9 and TRBJ2-5; 8 positions match TRBD2. CDR1 and CDR2 from the germline V gene are SEHNR and FQNEAQ (reference sequence). The V gene end was trimmed by 0 bases and the J gene end by 8 bases; junction bases not matched to a gene: 8. The CDR3 covers 15 residues. Here the CDR3 DNA reads TGTGCCAGCAGCTTAGCTGAGCGGGAGAGGGGCACCCAGTACTTC. Translated, it gives CASSLAERERGTQYF.

This clonotype has a handful of counts. The genes are TRBV20-1 and TRBJ1-6, with D possibly matching TRBD1 (5 bases). Germline lookup yields CDR1 DFQATT and CDR2 SNEGSKA (reference sequence). The CDR3 runs 12 residues. V was pared by 2 bases and J by 10 bases, with 9 bases between. The CDR3 spells CSARPGLSPLHF. CDR3 in DNA: TGCAGTGCTAGACCAGGGCTCTCACCCCTCCACTTT.

The CDR3 loop reads CSARRTSGRGAETQYF. Here the CDR3 DNA reads TGCAGTGCTAGACGGACTAGCGGGAGGGGTGCAGAGACCCAGTACTTC. The chain links TRBV20-1 to TRBJ2-5; 15 nucleotides line up with TRBD2. The V segment lost 2 bases and the J segment 4 bases; nucleotides outside the gene matches: 5. The CDR3 runs 16 residues. The germline gives CDR1 DFQATT, CDR2 SNEGSKA (reference sequence).

This clonotype was seen repeatedly, ten times or more. This chain links TRBV28 with TRBJ1-1; D gene ambiguous. Germline assignment: CDR1 MDHEN and CDR2 SYDVKM. The CDR3 is made up of 15 amino acids. Trimming took off 8 bases at V and 5 bases at J, with 21 bases between the two ends. The CDR3 loop is CASYPSDGRGTEAFF. DNA for the CDR3: TGTGCCAGCTATCCCTCAGACGGGAGAGGGACTGAAGCTTTCTTT.

This clonotype showed up many times. This chain uses TRBV7-2 with TRBJ2-7, with 7 bases identical to TRBD2. Trimming cost V 6 bases and J 0 bases; bases outside gene matches: 8. CDR1 and CDR2 from the germline V gene are SGHTA and FQGNSA. There are 15 residues in the CDR3. CDR3 in amino acids: CASSGGVLFSYEQYF. The DNA for the CDR3 is TGTGCCAGCAGTGGGGGGGTCCTTTTCTCCTACGAGCAGTACTTC.

The genes are TRBV11-2 and TRBJ2-7; the D gene is possibly TRBD1 (5 bases). Germline CDR1 and CDR2: SGHAT and FQNNGV. CDR3 length equals 11 residues. DNA of the CDR3: TGTGCAATAGGGGATACCTACGAGCAGTACTTC. Translating gives CAIGDTYEQYF. Drawing the rest from reference TRBV11-2 and TRBJ2-7, the complete variable domain is EAGVAQSPRYKIIEKRQSVAFWCNPISGHATLYWYQQILGQGPKLLIQFQNNGVVDDSQLPKDRFSAERLKGVDSTLKIQPAKLEDSAVYLCAIGDTYEQYFGPGTRLTVT.

Ten or more counts support this clonotype. The chain links TRBV11-2 to TRBJ1-1, with D possibly being TRBD1 (6 bases). CDR3 length: 15 residues. V was shortened by 0 bases and J by 10 bases, with 18 bases between the two germline ends. Germline-derived CDR1 and CDR2 are SGHAT and FQNNGV. The CDR3: CASSLESAGARLAFF. The CDR3 DNA sequence: TGTGCCAGCAGCTTAGAGTCCGCGGGGGCGCGTTTAGCTTTCTTT.

This clonotype was counted only a few times. The chain carries TRBV7-8 and TRBJ2-6; TRBD1 matches at 9 bases. The junction had 6 bases not matched to a gene; V was cut back by 3 bases and J by 0 bases. CDR1 is SGHVS and CDR2 is FQNEAQ in the germline V gene. This CDR3 contains 18 residues. CDR3 protein: CASSLGQGLLSGANVLTF. For the CDR3, the DNA is TGTGCCAGCAGCTTGGGACAGGGCCTTCTCTCTGGGGCCAACGTCCTGACTTTC. The full variable domain, in which reference TRBV7-8 and TRBJ2-6 provide the parts outside the CDR3, is GAGVSQSPRYKVAKRGQDVALRCDPISGHVSLFWYQQALGQGPEFLTYFQNEAQLDKSGLPSDRFFAERPEGSVSTLKIQRTQQEDSAVYLCASSLGQGLLSGANVLTFGAGSRLTVL.

The J gene is TRBJ1-6, the V gene TRBV25-1, with TRBD1 matching 12 bases. The CDR3 is 15 amino acids. Per the germline V gene, CDR1 is MGHDK and CDR2 is SYGVNS. Trimming took 4 bases from V and 6 from J; bases not matched to a gene: 1. CDR3 region: CASSVGQGANSPLHF. The CDR3 DNA reads TGTGCCAGCAGTGTGGGACAGGGGGCTAATTCACCCCTCCACTTT. Combining the CDR3 with reference TRBV25-1 and TRBJ1-6 gives the whole variable domain EADIYQTPRYLVIGTGKKITLECSQTMGHDKMYWYQQDPGMELHLIHYSYGVNSTEKGDLSSESTVSRIRTEHFPLTLESARPSHTSQYLCASSVGQGANSPLHFGNGTRLTVT.

The rearrangement links TRBV7-9 to TRBJ1-5; maybe TRBD1 (5 bases). V shed 2 bases and J shed 11 bases, with 10 bases lying between them. Germline CDR1 SEHNR, CDR2 FQNEAQ (reference sequence). CDR3 length: 12 amino acids. The CDR3 region has the DNA TGTGCCAGCAGCTTACGGGGGGGTACCCAGCATTTT. Its protein product is CASSLRGGTQHF.

This clonotype has more than one count but fewer than ten. V and J are TRBV12-3 or TRBV12-4 and TRBJ1-2, with TRBD1 identical over 11 bases. J lost 7 bases, V lost 8 bases, and 9 bases had no gene match. The CDR3 has 14 residues. The CDR3 sequence: CASAHGQGAGGYTF. The CDR3 region has the DNA TGTGCCAGCGCCCACGGACAGGGGGCGGGTGGCTACACCTTC.

The table lists this clonotype with many counts. The chain is built from TRBV28 and TRBJ2-1; 7 nucleotides match TRBD2. The V segment lost 7 bases and the J segment 7 bases; nucleotides outside the gene matches: 16. Germline CDR1 reads MDHEN; CDR2 reads SYDVKM. This CDR3 region has 16 residues. The CDR3 reads CASIALAAIGGNEQFF. Written as DNA, the CDR3 is TGTGCCAGCATTGCCCTAGCGGCGATTGGGGGGAATGAGCAGTTCTTC.

This clonotype was seen many times. The chain combines TRBV11-2 with TRBJ1-6; D perhaps matches TRBD1 (5 bases). The V end lost 1 base, the J end lost 8 bases, and 12 bases lay between the germline ends. Germline assignment: CDR1 SGHAT and CDR2 FQNNGV. This CDR3 is built from 15 residues. The chain's CDR3 is CASSLGRQGYSPLHF. The CDR3 region has the DNA TGTGCCAGCAGCTTAGGCCGGCAGGGCTATTCACCCCTCCACTTT.

This clonotype was recorded at least ten times. The genes are TRBV18 and TRBJ2-3; 7 positions agree with TRBD2. The V and J ends lost 3 bases and 4 bases, in that order; junction bases with no gene match: 1. The CDR3 spans 13 residues. CDR1 KGHSH and CDR2 LQKENI come from the germline V gene. The CDR3 nucleotides read TGTGCCAGCTCACCCCGGGAGGCAGATACGCAGTATTTT. This encodes CASSPREADTQYF.

To note about this clonotype: The junction shows a germline mismatch at one end, possibly a read error. The V gene is TRBV7-9, the J gene TRBJ2-4; D might be TRBD2 (5 bases). Germline-derived CDR1 and CDR2 are SEHNR and FQNEAQ (reference sequence). This CDR3 comprises 16 residues. CDR3 amino acids: CASSSDPRVAKDIQYF. In nucleotides, the CDR3 is TGTGCCAGCAGTTCCGATCCGCGGGTAGCCAAAGACATTCAGTACTTC.

This chain uses TRBV19 with TRBJ2-5; D may match TRBD1 or TRBD2 (6 bases each). Trimming pared 3 bases from V and 4 bases from J, leaving 15 bases between. The CDR3 contains 15 residues. Germline V gene data show CDR1 as LNHDA and CDR2 as SQIVND (reference sequence). The CDR3 DNA reads as TGTGCCAGTAGTATCTTAGCGGAAGGGGGAGAGACCCAGTACTTC. Residues: CASSILAEGGETQYF.

This clonotype was seen a handful of times. The chain joins TRBV6-2 or TRBV6-3 to TRBJ2-7; the D gene is possibly TRBD2 (5 bases). Trimming took off 6 bases at V and 1 base at J, with 10 bases between the two ends. Germline lookup yields CDR1 MNHEY and CDR2 SVGEGT. CDR3 length: 13 residues. The CDR3: CASRNSGSYEQYF. CDR3 DNA sequence: TGTGCCAGCAGAAACAGCGGTTCCTACGAGCAGTACTTC.

On this clonotype itself: Given a much more abundant clone one base away, this may be a read error. The chain joins TRBV28 to TRBJ2-7; 8 bases agree with TRBD1. Germline V lookup: CDR1 MDHEN, CDR2 SYDVKM. The trim removed 7 bases at V and 6 bases at J, leaving 14 bases unmatched. CDR3 size: 15 residues. CDR3 sequence: CASMRSGTGRGEQYF. CDR3 coding DNA: TGTGCCAGCATGAGGTCCGGGACAGGACGAGGCGAGCAGTACTTC.

In this sample, this clonotype turned up many times. The chain employs TRBV6-1 and TRBJ1-5; TRBD1 matches 9 bases. Germline CDR1 MNHNS, CDR2 SASEGT. The V segment lost 7 bases and the J segment 0 bases; nucleotides outside the gene matches: 7. The CDR3 totals 16 residues. CDR3 DNA: TGTGCCAGCACCGAGGGGACAGGGTATAGCAATCAGCCCCAGCATTTT. Translated, it gives CASTEGTGYSNQPQHF.

This clonotype was detected ten times or more. This chain joins TRBV2 and TRBJ2-5; TRBD2 matches at 7 bases. Unmatched junction bases numbered 9, after V lost 6 bases and J lost 5 bases. The CDR3 spans 14 residues. Germline V gene lookup returns CDR1 SNHLY and CDR2 FYNNEI. The CDR3 sequence: CASRAGEIGETQYF. CDR3 nucleotides: TGTGCCAGCAGGGCGGGGGAGATCGGGGAGACCCAGTACTTC.

This clonotype was recorded at least ten times. The chain employs TRBV10-3 and TRBJ1-1; D perhaps matches TRBD1 (5 bases). CDR1 and CDR2 (germline): ENHRY, SYGVKD. The CDR3 spans 14 residues. The ends were cut back, 6 bases at V and 2 bases at J, with 13 bases in the middle. In DNA, the CDR3 is TGTGCCATCAGGACCCAGACAGCAAACACTGAAGCTTTCTTT. Residues: CAIRTQTANTEAFF.

The chain recombines TRBV5-1 with TRBJ2-5, with 11 bases matching TRBD2. The CDR3 spans 17 residues. V lost 0 bases, J lost 4 bases, and 8 bases stayed unmatched. Germline CDR1 SGHRS, CDR2 YFSETQ. The CDR3 reads CASSLGVGLAVIETQYF. The CDR3, as DNA: TGCGCCAGCAGCTTGGGCGTGGGACTAGCGGTTATAGAGACCCAGTACTTC.

This clonotype was counted many times. The V call is TRBV18, the J call TRBJ2-3, with 10 bases aligning to TRBD1. CDR1 and CDR2 from the germline V gene are KGHSH and LQKENI. Losses at the gene ends were 3 bases for V and 5 bases for J; bases not matched to a gene: 8. The CDR3 length is 16 residues. The CDR3 is CASSPSRQGAGDTQYF. For the CDR3, the DNA is TGTGCCAGCTCACCTTCTCGACAGGGGGCGGGAGATACGCAGTATTTT.

This clonotype was recorded at least ten times. The rearrangement uses TRBV10-3 and TRBJ1-2, with D possibly being TRBD1 (5 bases). The CDR3 is made up of 14 amino acids. The V gene's germline CDR1 is ENHRY and CDR2 SYGVKD. Deletions cut 6 bases from V and 2 bases from J, with 13 bases between. The CDR3 DNA is TGTGCCATCAGCCCGGGACCTTTAAACTATGGCTACACCTTC. Residues: CAISPGPLNYGYTF.